This T cell receptor beta chain emerged from a study of PD-1 blockade in classical Hodgkin lymphoma. Measured with immunoSEQ multiplex PCR; TCRdb has only the in-frame clones, and not every one. The profile covers about 26,000 clones, with around 82% appearing a single time and around 10% taken by the ten largest. Each patient relapsed following autologous stem cell transplantation, and prior brentuximab vedotin exposure differed. About this clone: Its antigen is still unknown.

Whole-study results and caveats: Relapsed/refractory patients reportedly had lower baseline diversity than newly diagnosed patients. Complete responders started with a diversity level that resembled newly diagnosed patients at baseline.

Sequencing was performed on peripheral blood mononuclear cells (PBMCs), taken before the second cycle of nivolumab. The clonotype was recovered from a human donor with classical Hodgkin lymphoma.

The CDR3, as DNA: TGTGCCAGCAGTTTCCCCGATACGTCAATCGATAAGTCGGACCGAATCTGGGACGAGCAGTACTTC. Translation gives CASSFPDTSIDKSDRIWDEQYF. The rearrangement joins TRBV28 to TRBJ2-7; D is undetermined. Germline V gene lookup returns CDR1 MDHEN and CDR2 SYDVKM. The CDR3 spans 22 residues. V lost 3 bases and J lost 5, with 38 bases in between.